These 28 T cell receptor beta chains came from one sample sequenced in a study of T cell repertoires in cytomegalovirus infection. What these receptors recognize is not known. TCRdb re-analysed the reads in MiXCR, keeping a single row per CDR3 protein. This table holds some 99,000 distinct CDR3 sequences, 25% to 30% found once. The material was CD8+ T cells from cultured PBMCs, obtained from culture after CMV antigen stimulation. These receptor sequences come from a human donor in good health (CMV status not recorded). Some clones in this sample may be carry-over from other donors' samples.

This sequence joins TRBV6-1 and TRBJ1-5; possibly TRBD1 for D (5 bases). Germline assignment: CDR1 MNHNS and CDR2 SASEGT. The V and J ends lost 1 base and 0 bases respectively, with 10 bases between them. This CDR3 region has 16 residues. For the CDR3, the DNA is TGTGCCAGCAGTGAAGGGACACCATATAGCAATCAGCCCCAGCATTTT. It is translated as CASSEGTPYSNQPQHF.

This clonotype was detected a few times. The V call is TRBV19, the J call TRBJ1-1; 10 nucleotides align to TRBD1. The CDR3 sequence is 14 residues long. Germline V gene sequence: CDR1 LNHDA, CDR2 SQIVND (reference sequence). With V trimmed by 0 bases and J by 12 bases, 7 bases remained unmatched. This chain's CDR3 is CASSIDSGTGETFF. CDR3 DNA sequence: TGTGCCAGTAGTATAGATTCGGGGACAGGGGAAACTTTCTTT.

The V call is TRBV24-1, the J call TRBJ2-6; D call uncertain. V was cut by 2 bases and J by 0 bases, with 13 bases left in between. This CDR3 has 18 amino acids. Germline loops: CDR1 KGHDR, CDR2 SFDVKD. CDR3 in amino acids: CATSDWSVAGSGANVLTF. The CDR3 DNA reads as TGTGCCACCAGTGATTGGTCAGTGGCAGGCTCTGGGGCCAACGTCCTGACTTTC.

The gene calls are TRBV19 and TRBJ1-1; TRBD1 agrees at 7 bases. The J segment lost 5 bases and the V segment lost 0 bases, leaving 12 bases of the junction unmatched. Germline lookup yields CDR1 LNHDA and CDR2 SQIVND (reference sequence). The CDR3 length is 17 residues. CDR3 in amino acids: CASSIDLKGAWRTEAFF. Here the CDR3 DNA reads TGTGCCAGTAGTATAGACCTCAAGGGGGCATGGCGGACTGAAGCTTTCTTT. Looking up the rest from reference TRBV19 and TRBJ1-1 gives the full variable domain: DGGITQSPKYLFRKEGQNVTLSCEQNLNHDAMYWYRQDPGQGLRLIYYSQIVNDFQKGDIAEGYSVSREKKESFPLTVTSAQKNPTAFYLCASSIDLKGAWRTEAFFGQGTRLTVV.

The chain is built from TRBV27 and TRBJ1-6; D possibly corresponds to TRBD1 (5 bases). Trimming stripped 9 bases from V and 7 bases from J, with 25 bases between. CDR3 length: 17 amino acids. Germline V gives CDR1 MNHEY, CDR2 SMNVEV (reference sequence). The CDR3 region has the DNA TGTGCCAGTGGTACCCGTGGGGGGATAATCGGGAATTCACCCCTCCACTTT. Encoded protein: CASGTRGGIIGNSPLHF.

The gene calls are TRBV7-9 and TRBJ1-2, with no clear D. Germline V lookup: CDR1 SEHNR, CDR2 FQNEAQ (reference sequence). CDR3 size: 13 residues. The V end lost 3 bases, the J end lost 8 bases, and 13 bases lay between the germline ends. The chain's CDR3 is CASSFPSLEGYTF. The DNA for the CDR3 is TGTGCCAGCAGCTTCCCCAGCTTAGAAGGCTACACCTTC. The full variable domain, with the rest looked up from reference TRBV7-9 and TRBJ1-2, is DTGVSQNPRHKITKRGQNVTFRCDPISEHNRLYWYRQTLGQGPEFLTYFQNEAQLEKSRLLSDRFSAERPKGSFSTLEIQRTEQGDSAMYLCASSFPSLEGYTFGSGTRLTVV.

The CDR3 DNA reads TGTGCCAGCAGGACCAGGGGAATCGGCGAGCAGTACTTC. Its translation is CASRTRGIGEQYF. This sequence joins TRBV27 and TRBJ2-7; TRBD1 might be the D (6 bases). V lost 6 bases and J lost 6, with 15 bases in between. CDR1 is MNHEY and CDR2 is SMNVEV in the germline V gene (reference sequence). This CDR3 has 13 amino acids.

This chain links TRBV20-1 with TRBJ2-5; maybe TRBD1 (6 bases). V shed 0 bases and J shed 5 bases, with 13 bases lying between them. Germline loops: CDR1 DFQATT, CDR2 SNEGSKA (reference sequence). CDR3 length: 14 residues. The CDR3 nucleotides read TGCAGTGCTAGAGATCTTGGGGGCAGTGAGACCCAGTACTTC. Translation gives CSARDLGGSETQYF.

This clonotype was detected ten times or more. The V and J genes are TRBV7-8 and TRBJ2-2; a possible D gene is TRBD2 (6 bases). CDR1 and CDR2 from the germline V gene are SGHVS and FQNEAQ. This CDR3 has 17 amino acids. The V end was cut by 5 bases, the J end by 4 bases, with 20 bases between. The CDR3 sequence is CASSRENGGLGTGELFF. In DNA form, the CDR3 reads TGTGCCAGCAGCAGAGAGAACGGGGGATTGGGCACCGGGGAGCTGTTTTTT.

This clonotype was seen more than once but under ten times. CDR3 sequence (DNA): TGTGCCAGCAGCGTCGGGACTAGCGGGCAAGAGACCCAGTACTTC. It encodes CASSVGTSGQETQYF. V usage is TRBV9 and J usage is TRBJ2-5; the match to TRBD2 covers 12 bases. This CDR3 comprises 15 residues. Germline V CDR1 and CDR2: SGDLS, YYNGEE. V shed 2 bases and J 2 bases; nucleotides not matched to a gene: 1.

V is TRBV10-2 and J is TRBJ2-3; the D is unclear. Germline CDR1 reads WSHSY; CDR2 reads SAAADI. The CDR3 sequence is 13 residues long. Trimming took off 7 bases at V and 3 bases at J, with 11 bases between the two ends. The DNA for the CDR3 is TGCGCCAGCAAGGCAGGTTTTACAGATACGCAGTATTTT. This gives the protein CASKAGFTDTQYF.

This sequence joins TRBV29-1 and TRBJ2-7; weak D call: TRBD1 (6 bases). V lost 5 bases and J 3 bases, leaving 11 bases between the germline ends. CDR1 and CDR2 (germline): SQVTM, ANQGSEA. This CDR3 comprises 12 residues. The CDR3 sequence is CSVWGRGYEQYF. In DNA form, the CDR3 reads TGCAGCGTTTGGGGCAGGGGCTACGAGCAGTACTTC.

V usage is TRBV28 and J usage is TRBJ1-1; a weak D match, TRBD1 (6 bases). This CDR3 is built from 15 residues. The V and J ends lost 5 bases and 3 bases respectively, with 16 bases between them. Germline CDR1 and CDR2: MDHEN and SYDVKM. The CDR3 here is CASSMTGTGDTEAFF. CDR3 in DNA: TGTGCCAGCAGTATGACAGGAACCGGTGACACTGAAGCTTTCTTT.

This clonotype came up a few times. This chain links TRBV11-2 with TRBJ1-5; D remains ambiguous. This CDR3 has 13 amino acids. CDR1 and CDR2 (germline): SGHAT, FQNNGV. Trimming took 2 bases from V and 2 from J, leaving 4 bases between them. In nucleotides, the CDR3 is TGTGCCAGCAGCTTAATGGGCAATCAGCCCCAGCATTTT. This translates into CASSLMGNQPQHF.

This chain joins TRBV7-9 and TRBJ1-1; possibly TRBD1 for D (5 bases). Germline V gives CDR1 SEHNR, CDR2 FQNEAQ (reference sequence). The CDR3 contains 15 residues. Trimming stripped 1 base from V and 3 bases from J, with 12 bases between. The CDR3: CASSLGWGEDTEAFF. The CDR3 bases are TGTGCCAGCAGCTTAGGTTGGGGGGAGGACACTGAAGCTTTCTTT.

There are a few counts of this clonotype. J is TRBJ2-7 and V is TRBV2; the D gene could be TRBD1 or TRBD2 (5 bases each). The V gene lost 10 bases and the J gene lost 3 bases, with 13 bases spanning the gap. The CDR3 totals 12 residues. Looked up from germline, CDR1 is SNHLY and CDR2 is FYNNEI. The CDR3 DNA is TGTGCCACCGTGGGTGGGGGCTACGAGCAGTACTTC. Translating gives CATVGGGYEQYF.

V usage is TRBV2 and J usage is TRBJ1-3; D is unclear. The V gene lost 7 bases and the J gene lost 1 base, with 8 bases spanning the gap. CDR3 length: 13 residues. Germline V lookup: CDR1 SNHLY, CDR2 FYNNEI. Here the CDR3 DNA reads TGTGCCAGCAATTCAGAGTCTGGAAACACCATATATTTT. Translation: CASNSESGNTIYF.

The CDR3 nucleotides are TGTGCCACCAGTGGTGCCCACAGGGCTGGGGACTATGGCTACACCTTC. This encodes CATSGAHRAGDYGYTF. The chain employs TRBV24-1 and TRBJ1-2, with TRBD1 as a possible D gene (6 bases). The CDR3 covers 16 residues. The V gene's germline CDR1 is KGHDR and CDR2 SFDVKD. V dropped 5 bases and J dropped 3 bases, with 18 bases sitting between them.

In the case of this clonotype: A read error may explain this, as a much larger clone is one base away. J is TRBJ2-3 and V is TRBV11-2; 7 nucleotides line up with TRBD1. CDR1 and CDR2 from the germline V gene are SGHAT and FQNNGV. The CDR3 spans 14 residues. The CDR3 DNA sequence: TGTGCCAGCAGATTAGTACAGGGGATAGATACGCAGTATTTT. Protein sequence: CASRLVQGIDTQYF. Full variable domain (rest looked up from reference TRBV11-2 and TRBJ2-3): EAGVAQSPRYKIIEKRQSVAFWCNPISGHATLYWYQQILGQGPKLLIQFQNNGVVDDSQLPKDRFSAERLKGVDSTLKIQPAKLEDSAVYLCASRLVQGIDTQYFGPGTRLTVL.

This chain connects TRBV7-4 to TRBJ2-5; 9 bases are shared with TRBD1. With 7 bases clipped from V and 4 bases from J, the junction kept 4 bases outside the gene matches. Germline CDR1 and CDR2: SGHVT and SQSDAQ. This CDR3 has 13 residues. Written as DNA, the CDR3 is TGTGCCAGCACCGGACAGGGGATAGAGACCCAGTACTTC. This codes for CASTGQGIETQYF.

This clonotype was counted many times. The chain has TRBV6-6 and TRBJ1-4, with 7 bases identical to TRBD1. The CDR3 has 15 residues. Germline assignment: CDR1 MNHNY and CDR2 SVGAGI (reference sequence). V shed 5 bases, J shed 0 bases, and the junction held 3 bases outside the gene matches. The DNA for the CDR3 is TGTGCCAGCAGTCAAGACAGGGCAACTAATGAAAAACTGTTTTTT. It codes for CASSQDRATNEKLFF.

This chain uses TRBV7-8 with TRBJ1-6, with a weak D call TRBD1 (6 bases). V lost 0 bases and J lost 9, with 12 bases in between. The CDR3 is made up of 15 amino acids. Germline V gene sequence: CDR1 SGHVS, CDR2 FQNEAQ. Here the CDR3 reads CASSLAQGRGSPLHF. The CDR3 region has the DNA TGTGCCAGCAGCTTAGCCCAGGGGCGAGGTTCACCCCTCCACTTT.

The J gene is TRBJ2-3, the V gene TRBV12-3 or TRBV12-4; D is perhaps TRBD1 (5 bases). The V end lost 3 bases, the J end lost 2 bases, and 12 bases lay between the germline ends. This CDR3 is built from 15 residues. DNA for the CDR3: TGTGCCAGCAGTTTTGGACACTCCCTCACAGATACGCAGTATTTT. Its protein is CASSFGHSLTDTQYF.

This clonotype was seen a handful of times. The V gene is TRBV12-3 or TRBV12-4, the J gene TRBJ1-4; D is unresolved. The CDR3 has 14 residues. Trimming shortened V by 3 bases and J by 4 bases, and 9 bases separated the two germline ends. The CDR3 loop is CASSFRPDNEKLFF. In nucleotides, the CDR3 is TGTGCCAGCAGTTTTCGGCCGGATAATGAAAAACTGTTTTTT.

The V call is TRBV12-3 or TRBV12-4, the J call TRBJ1-3; 7 bases align to TRBD1. The trim removed 8 bases at V and 2 bases at J, leaving 12 bases unmatched. The CDR3 covers 16 residues. The CDR3 coding sequence is TGTGCCAGCGGGACCGACAGGGCTAGGGCTGGAAACACCATATATTTT. Its protein product is CASGTDRARAGNTIYF.

The J gene is TRBJ1-5, the V gene TRBV23-1, with D perhaps matching TRBD1 (5 bases). TRBV23-1 carries the ORF label, with uncertain function. The CDR3 loop spans 15 amino acids. Trimming shortened V by 9 bases and J by 7 bases, and 22 bases separated the two germline ends. CDR3 sequence: CASRLVRDLRQPQHF. DNA of the CDR3: TGCGCCAGTAGACTAGTCCGGGACCTCCGGCAGCCCCAGCATTTT.

The chain couples TRBV5-6 to TRBJ2-3, with a tentative D call TRBD1 (6 bases). Looked up from germline, CDR1 is SGHDT and CDR2 is YYEEEE. The CDR3 is made up of 18 amino acids. V gave up 1 base and J gave up 7 bases, with 25 bases separating them. The CDR3: CASSLRRLGQRDPYTQYF. The DNA for the CDR3 is TGTGCCAGCAGCTTGCGCCGGCTGGGACAAAGAGACCCGTATACGCAGTATTTT. The full variable domain, rest sourced from reference TRBV5-6 and TRBJ2-3, is DAGVTQSPTHLIKTRGQQVTLRCSPKSGHDTVSWYQQALGQGPQFIFQYYEEEERQRGNFPDRFSGHQFPNYSSELNVNALLLGDSALYLCASSLRRLGQRDPYTQYFGPGTRLTVL.

This chain uses TRBV2 with TRBJ1-1; D gene unclear. This CDR3 has 16 amino acids. Looked up from germline, CDR1 is SNHLY and CDR2 is FYNNEI. The V end was cut by 3 bases, the J end by 0 bases, with 14 bases between. This CDR3 reads CASSDRPIGLNTEAFF. The CDR3 DNA sequence: TGTGCCAGCAGTGATCGCCCCATAGGGTTGAACACTGAAGCTTTCTTT.